This T cell receptor beta chain was observed in a study of post-analysis software for immune sequencing data. Findings and caveats of the study: Controls' normalized Chao1 diversity significantly exceeded that of multiple sclerosis patients. In patients, TRBV5-6, TRBV5-1 and TRBV20-1 belonged to four or five TRBV segments found more frequently than in controls.

As for this clonotype: Antigen unknown.

cDNA libraries for TCR beta contained unique molecular identifiers. TCRdb processed the PCR reads anew with MiXCR; each CDR3 protein has one entry. The table records about 540,000 distinct CDR3 sequences, around 34% of them present only once. The ends were cut back, 1 base at V and 12 bases at J, with 13 bases in the middle. Germline loops: CDR1 SEHNR, CDR2 FQNEAQ (reference sequence). CDR3 length: 12 residues. This chain joins TRBV7-9 and TRBJ2-7; no firm D call. This receptor was taken from a girl aged 2-17 years with multiple sclerosis. Sequencing was done on a sample of blood. In DNA form, the CDR3 reads TGTGCCAGCAGCTTAGAAGAGTCTGGTTGGTACTTC. Protein: CASSLEESGWYF.